The entry below gives a single T cell receptor beta chain sequence along with its context. Generated by immunoSEQ multiplex PCR, the TCRdb table keeps only in-frame clones and is missing some. The sample includes roughly 100,000 clones, approximately 86% of them seen just once. The data were taken from a study of control samples from healthy donors and cancer patients. This CDR3 is 15 amino acids long. The germline V gene has CDR1 SGHTA and CDR2 FQGNSA. Trimming took off 6 bases at V and 1 base at J, with 13 bases between the two ends. Sample: blood. The V call is TRBV7-2, the J call TRBJ2-1; D is perhaps TRBD1 (6 bases). The sequence was obtained from a man aged 25 to 40 in good health. The CDR3 region has the DNA TGTGCCAGCAGAATGAACAGGGATTCCTACAATGAGCAGTTCTTC. It is translated as CASRMNRDSYNEQFF.